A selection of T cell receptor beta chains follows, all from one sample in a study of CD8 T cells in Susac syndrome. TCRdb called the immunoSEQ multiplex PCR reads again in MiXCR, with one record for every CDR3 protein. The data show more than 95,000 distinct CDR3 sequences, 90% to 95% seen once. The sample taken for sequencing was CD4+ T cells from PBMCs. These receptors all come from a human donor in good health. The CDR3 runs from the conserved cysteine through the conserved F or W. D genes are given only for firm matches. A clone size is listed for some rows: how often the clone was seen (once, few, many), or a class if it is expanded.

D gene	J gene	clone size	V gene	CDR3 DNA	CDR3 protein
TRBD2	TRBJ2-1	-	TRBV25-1	TGTGCCAGCAGTGAAGCGGGACTAGCGGCCTACAATGAGCAGTTCTTC	CASSEAGLAAYNEQFF
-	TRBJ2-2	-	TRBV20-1	TGCAGTGTCAGGCGGGACCATTACACCGGGGAGCTGTTTTTT	CSVRRDHYTGELFF
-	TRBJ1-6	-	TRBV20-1	TGCAGTGCTTCCCCCGGGGGCTCATTCAGGGCCCTCCACTTT	CSASPGGSFRALHF
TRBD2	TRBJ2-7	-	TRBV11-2	TGTGCCAGCAGCTCCGGACTAGCGGGTCAATACGAGCAGTACTTC	CASSSGLAGQYEQYF
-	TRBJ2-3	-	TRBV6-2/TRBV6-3	TGTGCCAGCAGTTATCGAACAGATACGCAGTATTTT	CASSYRTDTQYF
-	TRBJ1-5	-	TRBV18	TGTGCCAGCTCACCGGGAGGAGGTGATCAGCCCCAGCATTTT	CASSPGGGDQPQHF
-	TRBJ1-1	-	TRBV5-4	TGTGCCAGCAGCTTGGACCTGGCAGGGACCACTGAAGCTTTCTTT	CASSLDLAGTTEAFF
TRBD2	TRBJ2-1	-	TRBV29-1	TGCAGCGTCCCCGGGACTAGCGGCTTTTACAATGAGCAGTTCTTC	CSVPGTSGFYNEQFF
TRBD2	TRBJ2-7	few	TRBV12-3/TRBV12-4	TGTGCCAGCAGTCTTGGGGGGGACGAGCAGTACTTC	CASSLGGDEQYF
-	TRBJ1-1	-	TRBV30	TGTGCCTGGAGGCGGAATCGGCAGACTGAAGCTTTCTTT	CAWRRNRQTEAFF
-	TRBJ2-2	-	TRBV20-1	TGCAGTGCTAGAGTCCGGGGGTCGAACACCGGGGAGCTGTTTTTT	CSARVRGSNTGELFF
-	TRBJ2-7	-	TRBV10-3	TGTGCCATCAGTGAGGACAGGTTCCTCTCCGAGCAGTACTTC	CAISEDRFLSEQYF
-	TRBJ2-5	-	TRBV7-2	TGTGCCAGCAGCCCCACTTTGGAGACCCAGTACTTC	CASSPTLETQYF
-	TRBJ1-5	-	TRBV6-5	TGTGCCAGCAGTTACGACGGTTCGAGCAATCAGCCCCAGCATTTT	CASSYDGSSNQPQHF
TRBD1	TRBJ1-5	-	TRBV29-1	TGCAGCGTCCGACAGGGCACTGATAGCAATCAGCCCCAGCATTTT	CSVRQGTDSNQPQHF
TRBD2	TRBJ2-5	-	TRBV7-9	TGTGCCAGCAGCCCCCTACTAGCGGGACAGGAGACCCAGTACTTC	CASSPLLAGQETQYF
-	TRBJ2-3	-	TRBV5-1	TGCGCCAGCAGCTTCATGACGCCCAGCACAGATACGCAGTATTTT	CASSFMTPSTDTQYF
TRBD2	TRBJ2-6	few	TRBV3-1	TGTGCCAGCAGCCACCCCTGGACTAGCGGGAAAGACTCTGGGGCCAACGTCCTGACTTTC	CASSHPWTSGKDSGANVLTF
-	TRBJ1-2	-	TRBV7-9	TGTGCCAGCAGCTTACAGGGCAGGGCGAGCTATGGCTACACCTTC	CASSLQGRASYGYTF
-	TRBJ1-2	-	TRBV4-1	TGCGCCAGCAGCCCGGCGACAGCTTTATTTGGCTACACCTTC	CASSPATALFGYTF
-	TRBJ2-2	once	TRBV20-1	TGCAGTGCTAGGATCGGGGGAACGAACACCGGGGAGCTGTTTTTT	CSARIGGTNTGELFF
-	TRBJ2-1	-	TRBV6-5	TGTGCCAGCAGTTACTCCGGCGGGGCCTACAATGAGCAGTTCTTC	CASSYSGGAYNEQFF
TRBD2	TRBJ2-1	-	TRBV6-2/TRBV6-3	TGTGCCAGCAGTTACTCTTCCGGCGGGAGGAATGAGCAGTTCTTC	CASSYSSGGRNEQFF
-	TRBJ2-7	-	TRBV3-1	TGTGCCAGCAGCTACGGAGGGGTTGAGCAGTACTTC	CASSYGGVEQYF
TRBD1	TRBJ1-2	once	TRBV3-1	TGTGCCAGCAGCCCGGACAGGGGAAACGGAGGCTACACCTTC	CASSPDRGNGGYTF